This T cell receptor (beta chain) was profiled in a study of cytomegalovirus exposure and HLA in healthy donors. PCR amplification relied on 60 Vbeta primers (plus 13 Jbeta primers). Some clones are missing from TCRdb's copy, which holds only in-frame ones; the method was immunoSEQ multiplex PCR. The table shows approximately 170,000 clones, with around 86% occurring only once. The CDR3 sequence is 12 residues long. Germline values: CDR1 SNHLY, CDR2 FYNNEI. Deletions cut 2 bases from V and 2 bases from J, with 4 bases between. This clonotype was obtained from a man over 45 in good health and CMV-seropositive. The chain employs TRBV2 and TRBJ2-7; D ambiguous. The sample consisted of PBMCs. CDR3 protein: CASSESAYEQYF. DNA of the CDR3: TGTGCCAGCAGTGAATCAGCCTACGAGCAGTACTTC.